This paragraph covers one T cell receptor beta chain sequence. Its antigen is not known. The data were obtained in a study of early T cells in non-severe SARS-CoV-2 infection. Across the study: Sequenced material consisted of bulk RNA (from unsorted whole blood), and chains were unpaired.

Unique molecular identifiers were attached to individual cDNA molecules. TCRdb reprocessed the 5' RACE reads via MiXCR and lists one record per CDR3 protein. The data show 74,000 or so distinct CDR3 sequences, more than 9% seen once. Study observations and caveats: Sequences matched to VDJdb favored anti-spike CD8 responses, while private and CD4 specificities were missed.

The V end lost 6 bases, the J end lost 3 bases, and 6 bases lay between the germline ends. CDR1 is MNHEY, CDR2 SVGEGT, per germline. This CDR3 spans 11 amino acids. This chain links TRBV6-2 or TRBV6-3 with TRBJ2-7; D is uncertain. This receptor was taken from an adult who was a healthcare worker with PCR-confirmed SARS-CoV-2 infection or an uninfected control (not recorded which). The sequencing input was whole blood. CDR3 sequence (DNA): TGTGCCAGCAGGACTCACTACGAGCAGTACTTC. Protein sequence: CASRTHYEQYF.